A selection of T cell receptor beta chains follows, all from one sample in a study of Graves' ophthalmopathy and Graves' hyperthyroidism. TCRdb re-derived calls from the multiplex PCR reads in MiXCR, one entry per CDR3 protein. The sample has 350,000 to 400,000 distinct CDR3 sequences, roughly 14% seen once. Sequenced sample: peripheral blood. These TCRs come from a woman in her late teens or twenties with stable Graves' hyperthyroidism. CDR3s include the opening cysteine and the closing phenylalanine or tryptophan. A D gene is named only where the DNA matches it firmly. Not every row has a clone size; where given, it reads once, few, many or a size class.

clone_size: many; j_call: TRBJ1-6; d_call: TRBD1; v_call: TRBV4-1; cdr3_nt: TGCGCCAGCAGCCAAGAGGGACAGGATAATTCACCCCTCCACTTT; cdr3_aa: CASSQEGQDNSPLHF
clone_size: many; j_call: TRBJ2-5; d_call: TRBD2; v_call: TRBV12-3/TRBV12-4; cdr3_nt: TGTGCCAGCAGTTTAGCGGGACTAGCGCTAAACCAAGAGACCCAGTACTTC; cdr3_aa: CASSLAGLALNQETQYF
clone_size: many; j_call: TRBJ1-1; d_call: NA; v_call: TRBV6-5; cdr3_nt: TGTGCCAGCAGTTCGGCCGGGACAGAAGCTTTCTTT; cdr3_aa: CASSSAGTEAFF
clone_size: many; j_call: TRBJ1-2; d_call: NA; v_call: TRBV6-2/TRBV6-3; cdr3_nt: TGTGCCAGCAGTTACTCGATCGTGAGAGCCCGCTATGGCTACACCTTC; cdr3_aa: CASSYSIVRARYGYTF
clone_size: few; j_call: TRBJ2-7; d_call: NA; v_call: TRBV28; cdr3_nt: TGTGCCAGCAGGGGCCGGCCCACCTACGAGCAGTACTTC; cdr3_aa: CASRGRPTYEQYF
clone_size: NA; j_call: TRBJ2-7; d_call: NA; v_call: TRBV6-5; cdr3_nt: TGTGCCAGCAAGAGGGCCGGGACCTTCGACACAAAATCCTACGAGCAGTACTTC; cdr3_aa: CASKRAGTFDTKSYEQYF
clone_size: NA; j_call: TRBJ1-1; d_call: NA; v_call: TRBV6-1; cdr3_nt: TGTGCCAGCAGTGAATGGGGTCTCCCTGCTTTCTTT; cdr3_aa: CASSEWGLPAFF
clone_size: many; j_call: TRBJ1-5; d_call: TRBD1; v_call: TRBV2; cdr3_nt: TGTGCCAGCAGTGGCCGGGACAGGGGGCGACCATGGCCCCAGCATTTT; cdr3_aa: CASSGRDRGRPWPQHF
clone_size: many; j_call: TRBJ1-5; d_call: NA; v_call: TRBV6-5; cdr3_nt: TGTGCCAGCAGGACCACAGGGAGCAATCAGCCCCAGCATTTT; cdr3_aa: CASRTTGSNQPQHF
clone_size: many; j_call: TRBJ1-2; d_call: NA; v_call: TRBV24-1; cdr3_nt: TGTGCCACCAGTGACGGGGGTGCCCCTAACTATGGCTACACCTTC; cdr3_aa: CATSDGGAPNYGYTF
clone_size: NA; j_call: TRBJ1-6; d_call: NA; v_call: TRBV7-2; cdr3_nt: TGTGCCAGCAGCTTAGTTGACGGTCATTCACCCCTCCACTTT; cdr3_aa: CASSLVDGHSPLHF
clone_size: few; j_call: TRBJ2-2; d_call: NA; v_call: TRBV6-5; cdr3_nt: TGTGCCAGCAGTTACTCGGCAGGGAGCGGGGAGCTGTTTTTT; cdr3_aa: CASSYSAGSGELFF
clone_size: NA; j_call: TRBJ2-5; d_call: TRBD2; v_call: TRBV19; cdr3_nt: TGTGCCAGTAGCCCTCTCGGGACTAGCGGGGGGTCACAGGGTGAGACCCAGTACTTC; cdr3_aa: CASSPLGTSGGSQGETQYF
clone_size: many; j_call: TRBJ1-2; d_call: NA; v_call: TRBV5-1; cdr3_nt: TGCGCCAGCAGCGTCGGGACACTCGAATATGGCTACACCTTC; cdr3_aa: CASSVGTLEYGYTF
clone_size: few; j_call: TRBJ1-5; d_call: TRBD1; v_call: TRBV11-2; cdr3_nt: TGTGCCAGCAGCCCAGGTCGGGACAGGGCGGTGAATCAGCCCCAGCATTTT; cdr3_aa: CASSPGRDRAVNQPQHF
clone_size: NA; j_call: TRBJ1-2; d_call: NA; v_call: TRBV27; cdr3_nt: TGTGCCAGCAGTTTAAGGGGGGTCGGGTATGGCTACACCTTC; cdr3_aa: CASSLRGVGYGYTF
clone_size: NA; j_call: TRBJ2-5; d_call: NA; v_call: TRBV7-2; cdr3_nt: TGTGCCAGCAGCTTAGAAACTTTTAAAGAGACCCAGTACTTC; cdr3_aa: CASSLETFKETQYF
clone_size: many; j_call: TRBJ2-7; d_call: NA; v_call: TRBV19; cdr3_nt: TGTGCCAGTAGTCCTTTCTTGGGCAGCTACGAGCAGTACTTC; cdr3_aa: CASSPFLGSYEQYF
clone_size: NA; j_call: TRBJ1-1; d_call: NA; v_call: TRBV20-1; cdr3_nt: TGCAGTGCTAGAGCGGGGGGGGATCAGACTTTCTTT; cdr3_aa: CSARAGGDQTFF
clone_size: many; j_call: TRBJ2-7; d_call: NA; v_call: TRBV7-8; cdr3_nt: TGTGCCAGCAGCCCGGCTACAGGACCCTACGAGCAGTACTTC; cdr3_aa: CASSPATGPYEQYF
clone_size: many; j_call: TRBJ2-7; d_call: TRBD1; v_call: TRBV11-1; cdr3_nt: TGTGCCAGCAGCTTCGGGGGCGCCAGGGGGCCCATTACTTCCTACGAGCAGTACTTC; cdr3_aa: CASSFGGARGPITSYEQYF
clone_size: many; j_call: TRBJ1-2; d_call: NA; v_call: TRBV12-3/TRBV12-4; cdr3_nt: TGTGCCAGCAGTCCCGGGACGGTGACGTATGGCTACACCTTC; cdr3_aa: CASSPGTVTYGYTF
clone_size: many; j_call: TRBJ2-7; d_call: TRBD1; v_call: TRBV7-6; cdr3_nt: TGTGCCAGCAGCCCCCAGACAGGGGGGTACGAGCAGTACTTC; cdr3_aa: CASSPQTGGYEQYF
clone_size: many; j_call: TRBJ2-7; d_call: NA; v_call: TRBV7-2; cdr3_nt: TGTGCCAGCAGCTTAGCGGGGGCGAGTAACGAGCAGTACTTC; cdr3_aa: CASSLAGASNEQYF
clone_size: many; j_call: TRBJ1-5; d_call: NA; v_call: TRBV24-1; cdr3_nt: TGTGCCTCCGCCTTCGGGACAAGAGGCAATCAGCCCCAGCATTTT; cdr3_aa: CASAFGTRGNQPQHF
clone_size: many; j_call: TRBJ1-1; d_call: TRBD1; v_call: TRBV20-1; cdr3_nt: TGCAGAGTATATCGGGACAGGAACACTGAAGCTTTCTTT; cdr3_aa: CRVYRDRNTEAFF
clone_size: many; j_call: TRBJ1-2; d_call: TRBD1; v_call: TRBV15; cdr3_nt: TGTGCCACCAGCAGTCGGGACGGGACAGCCTATGGCTACACCTTC; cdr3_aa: CATSSRDGTAYGYTF
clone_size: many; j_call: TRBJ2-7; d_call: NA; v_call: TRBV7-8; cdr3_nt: TGTGCCAGCAGCTTTGACACCCTCTACGAGCAGTACTTC; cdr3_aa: CASSFDTLYEQYF
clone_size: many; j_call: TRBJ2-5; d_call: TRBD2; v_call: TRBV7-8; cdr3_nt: TGTGCCAGCAGCTCAGGAGGACTAGCGGAAGAGACCCAGTACTTC; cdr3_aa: CASSSGGLAEETQYF
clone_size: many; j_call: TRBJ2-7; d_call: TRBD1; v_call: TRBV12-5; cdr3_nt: TGTGCTAGTGGCCCGGGACAGGGATCCTACGAGCAGTACTTC; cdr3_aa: CASGPGQGSYEQYF
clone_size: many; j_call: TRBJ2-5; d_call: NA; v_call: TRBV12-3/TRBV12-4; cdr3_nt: TGTGCCAGCAGACGGACCCAGGTGGTGACCCAGTACTTC; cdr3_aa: CASRRTQVVTQYF
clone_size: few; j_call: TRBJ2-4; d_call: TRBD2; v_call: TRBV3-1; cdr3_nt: TGTGCCAGCAGCCCCTCGGACTTCGCGGGGGGGAGCATTGCCAAAAACATTCAGTACTTC; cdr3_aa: CASSPSDFAGGSIAKNIQYF
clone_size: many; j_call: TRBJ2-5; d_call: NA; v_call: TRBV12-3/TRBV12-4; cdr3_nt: TGTGCCAGCAGTTCCCATCAGGGTCGCCGGACCCAGTACTTC; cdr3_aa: CASSSHQGRRTQYF
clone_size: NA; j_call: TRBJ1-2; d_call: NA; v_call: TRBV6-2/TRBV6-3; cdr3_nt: TGTGCCAGCAGCCCACCCCCCCCAAACTATGGCTACACCTTC; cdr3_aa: CASSPPPPNYGYTF
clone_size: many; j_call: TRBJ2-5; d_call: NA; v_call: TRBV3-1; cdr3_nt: TGTGCCAGCAGCCCCGTAGGATTGGAGACCCAGTACTTC; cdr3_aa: CASSPVGLETQYF
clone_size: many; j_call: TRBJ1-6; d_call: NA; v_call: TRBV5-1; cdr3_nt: TGCGCCAGCGGCCCTGGGACCTCCTATAATTCACCCCTCCACTTT; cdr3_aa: CASGPGTSYNSPLHF
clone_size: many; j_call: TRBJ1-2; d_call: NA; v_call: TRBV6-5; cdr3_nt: TGTGCCAGCAGTTCGGGCGGTCAACAGGGTGGCTATGGCTACACCTTC; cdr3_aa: CASSSGGQQGGYGYTF
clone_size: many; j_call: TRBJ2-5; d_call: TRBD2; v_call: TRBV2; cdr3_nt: TGTGCCAGTCGGGGGGTCGAAGAGACCCAGTACTTC; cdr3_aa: CASRGVEETQYF
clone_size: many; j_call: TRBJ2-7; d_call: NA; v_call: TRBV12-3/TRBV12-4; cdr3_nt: TGTGCCAGCACCCTCCACCCCTCCTACGAGCAGTACTTC; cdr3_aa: CASTLHPSYEQYF
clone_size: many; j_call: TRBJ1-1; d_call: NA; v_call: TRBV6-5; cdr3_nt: TGTGCCAGCAGTTACTTGATCCCTCCCTCAATGCGAGGGGAAGCTTTCTTT; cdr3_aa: CASSYLIPPSMRGEAFF
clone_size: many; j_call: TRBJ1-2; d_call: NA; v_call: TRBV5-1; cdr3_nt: TGCGCCAGCAGCTTGGCCCTTACAGGTAGTCCCTATGGCTACACCTTC; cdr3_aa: CASSLALTGSPYGYTF
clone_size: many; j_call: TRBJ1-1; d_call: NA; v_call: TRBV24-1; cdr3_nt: TGTGCCACCAGCGACATCATGAACACTGAAGCTTTCTTT; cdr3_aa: CATSDIMNTEAFF
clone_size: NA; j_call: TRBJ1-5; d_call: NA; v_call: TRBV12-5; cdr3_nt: TGTGCTAGTGGTCCGAGTTTGCCCCAGCATTTT; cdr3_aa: CASGPSLPQHF
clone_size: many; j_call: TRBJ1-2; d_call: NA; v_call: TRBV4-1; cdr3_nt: TGCGCCAGCAGCCAAGATAGAATGGGATATGGCTACACCTTC; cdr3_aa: CASSQDRMGYGYTF
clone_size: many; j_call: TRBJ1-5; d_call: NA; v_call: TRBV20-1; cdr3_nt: TGCAGTGCTAGGGGGACACTACTTAGCAATCAGCCCCAGCATTTT; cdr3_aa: CSARGTLLSNQPQHF
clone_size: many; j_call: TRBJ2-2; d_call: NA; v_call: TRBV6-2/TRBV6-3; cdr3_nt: TGTGCCAGCCCCGACAGGAACACCGGGGAGCTGTTTTTT; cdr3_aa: CASPDRNTGELFF
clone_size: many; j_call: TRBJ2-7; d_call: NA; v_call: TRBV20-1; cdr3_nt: TGCAGTGCTAGCTCGGGGGACCGCTGGGAGCAGTACTTC; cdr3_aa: CSASSGDRWEQYF
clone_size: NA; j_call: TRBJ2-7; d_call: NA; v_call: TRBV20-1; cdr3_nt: TGCAGTGCTAGAGATGGGGGCAGGGTCGAGCAGTACTTC; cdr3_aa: CSARDGGRVEQYF
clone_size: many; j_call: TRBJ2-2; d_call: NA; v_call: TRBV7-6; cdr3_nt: TGTGCCAGCAGCTTAGCGCCGGCAGGGGCGGTCGGGGAGCTGTTTTTT; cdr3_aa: CASSLAPAGAVGELFF
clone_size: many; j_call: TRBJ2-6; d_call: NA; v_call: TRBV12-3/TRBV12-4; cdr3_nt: TGTGCCAGCAGCCTTGCCGGGGCCAACGCCCTGACTTTC; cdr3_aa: CASSLAGANALTF
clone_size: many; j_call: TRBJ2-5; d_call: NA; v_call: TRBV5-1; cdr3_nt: TGTGCCAGCAGTTTGCAGTTCCAAGAGACCCAGTACTTC; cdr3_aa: CASSLQFQETQYF
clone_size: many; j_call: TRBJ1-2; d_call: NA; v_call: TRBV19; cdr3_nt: TGTGCCAGTAGTAATGGAGGGGCCGCTCCCTATGGCTACACCTTC; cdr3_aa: CASSNGGAAPYGYTF
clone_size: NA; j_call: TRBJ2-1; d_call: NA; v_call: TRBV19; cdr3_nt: TGTGCCAGTAAGGACGGGACCGTGAATGAGCAGTTCTTC; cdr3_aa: CASKDGTVNEQFF
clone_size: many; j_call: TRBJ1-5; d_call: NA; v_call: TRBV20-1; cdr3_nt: TGCAGTGCTAGTGTGGGGGCGGGTCAGCCCCAGCATTTT; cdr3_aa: CSASVGAGQPQHF
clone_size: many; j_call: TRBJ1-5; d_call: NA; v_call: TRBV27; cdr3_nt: TGTGCCAGCAGTTGGGATCCCAATCAGCCCCAGCATTTT; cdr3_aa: CASSWDPNQPQHF
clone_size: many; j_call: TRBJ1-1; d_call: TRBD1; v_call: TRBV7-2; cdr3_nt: TGTGCCAGCAGCCTTCACAGGGGTACCACTGAAGCTTTCTTT; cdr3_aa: CASSLHRGTTEAFF
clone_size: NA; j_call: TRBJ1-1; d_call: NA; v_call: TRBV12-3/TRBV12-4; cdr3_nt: TGTGCCAGCATTCCGGGAACCAGGCCCGGGGCGGGGAACACTGAAGCTTTCTTT; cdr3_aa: CASIPGTRPGAGNTEAFF
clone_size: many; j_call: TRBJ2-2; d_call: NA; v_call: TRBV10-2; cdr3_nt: TGCGCCACCCGGACATCTCCACCCGGCGGGGAGCTGTTTTTT; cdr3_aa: CATRTSPPGGELFF
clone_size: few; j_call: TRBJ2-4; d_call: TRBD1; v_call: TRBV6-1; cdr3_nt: TGTGCCAGCAGTGGACAGGGGAAGGACGCCAAAAACATTCAGTACTTC; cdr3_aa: CASSGQGKDAKNIQYF
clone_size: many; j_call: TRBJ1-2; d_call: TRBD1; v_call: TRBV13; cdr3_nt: TGTGCCAGCAGCCGGACAGGGCCAGGGGGCTACACCTTC; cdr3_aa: CASSRTGPGGYTF